This TCR beta chain derives from a study of CD8+ T cells in alopecia areata. Germline loops: CDR1 WNHNN, CDR2 SYGVQD (reference sequence). The CDR3 spans 14 residues. Unmatched junction bases numbered 4, after V lost 3 bases and J lost 8 bases. TCR sequencing used cDNA made by reverse transcription of extracted RNA. Assay: immunoSEQ multiplex PCR; the TCRdb copy retains only in-frame clones and omits some. The sample includes 95,000 to 110,000 clones, 85% to 90% of them seen just once. Study results and limitations: Many expanded lesional clones persisted during tofacitinib (in both scalp and blood).

Notes on this clone: Its specificity is not known.

As for treatment: oral pan-JAK inhibitor, 5-10 mg twice daily. Sequencing used CD8+ T cells sorted from blood, obtained at approximately week 30, from a patient treated with tofacitinib. The sequence derives from a human donor with alopecia areata. The chain is built from TRBV10-1 and TRBJ2-1; the match to TRBD2 covers 10 bases. CDR3 residues: CASSESSGGDEQFF. As DNA, the CDR3 is TGCGCCAGCAGTGAATCTAGCGGGGGAGATGAGCAGTTCTTC.